This TCR beta chain appears in the sequencing data of a study of blood T cell repertoires in COVID-19. Study at large: T cells, B-cell-depleted T cells, or PBMCs provided the cDNA or gDNA that served as material.

Residents of approximately 25 US areas, aged about 18 to 95 years, made up the participants. Clinical histories supplied by participants themselves formed the basis of cohort assignment. CDR1 GTSNPN and CDR2 SVGIG come from the germline V gene (reference sequence). V lost 0 bases and J 4 bases, leaving 13 bases between the germline ends. The CDR3 covers 14 residues. Using immunoSEQ multiplex PCR, the repertoire was profiled, and TCRdb retains in-frame clones only, with some absent. The sample shows 220,000 or so clones, roughly 88% of them seen only once. The J gene is TRBJ2-7, the V gene TRBV30; tentatively, D is TRBD1 (5 bases). The sequence was obtained from a woman aged 45-65 years who had recovered from COVID-19. Sequences were obtained from PBMCs or T cells enriched from blood (not recorded which). This CDR3 reads CAWSVDAGPYEQYF. CDR3 sequence (DNA): TGTGCCTGGAGTGTAGACGCAGGGCCGTACGAGCAGTACTTC. The full variable domain, rest sourced from reference TRBV30 and TRBJ2-7, is SQTIHQWPATLVQPVGSPLSLECTVEGTSNPNLYWYRQAAGRGLQLLFYSVGIGQISSEVPQNLSASRPQDRQFILSSKKLLLSDSGFYLCAWSVDAGPYEQYFGPGTRLTVT.